This TCR beta chain was captured in a study of post-analysis software for immune sequencing data. Carried by the TCR beta cDNA libraries were unique molecular identifiers. Using its own MiXCR run on the PCR reads, TCRdb lists one record per CDR3 protein. The profile shows about 500,000 distinct CDR3 sequences, over 35% of them singletons. There are a few counts of this clonotype. Its antigen remains unknown. Germline CDR1 is DFQATT and CDR2 is SNEGSKA (reference sequence). This CDR3 is 13 amino acids long. V lost 5 bases and J lost 6; bases outside the gene matches: 10. Whole-study findings and limits: Four or five TRBV segments occurring more often in patients than controls included TRBV5-6, TRBV5-1 and TRBV20-1.

This chain connects TRBV20-1 to TRBJ2-7, with 7 positions matching TRBD1. Sequencing input: blood. The receptor's source is a girl aged 5 to 17 with multiple sclerosis. In DNA, the CDR3 is TGCAGTGCTGGAGCAATAAGACAGGGCGAGCAGTACTTC. Translating gives CSAGAIRQGEQYF.